The present T cell receptor (beta chain) was sequenced within a study of T cell changes during pregnancy in multiple sclerosis. Germline V lookup: CDR1 SGHVS, CDR2 FNYEAQ. The length of the CDR3 is 14 residues. The protocol was immunoSEQ multiplex PCR, while the TCRdb copy is restricted to in-frame clones and leaves out a portion. Of approximately 41,000 clones in the sample, about 94% were seen once. The sequence was collected from a female donor with multiple sclerosis, enrolled in a pregnancy study. The sample here was CD8+ T cells from peripheral blood mononuclear cells, taken in the third trimester of pregnancy. This sequence joins TRBV7-6 and TRBJ1-1; TRBD1 is a possible D gene (5 bases). CDR3 nucleotides: TGTGGCAGGCAGGAGGGGAAGGCGAACACTGAAGCTTTCTTT. This translates into CGRQEGKANTEAFF.